A single TCR beta chain is shown here with its context. Its antigen is unknown. Treatment noted: 19 received Ad26.COV2.S at low or high dose, single or two shots; about 5 received placebo; per-sample allocation not given. Sampling took place 63 days after the first vaccine or placebo injection. Ad26 vector vaccine expressed Wuhan-strain SARS-CoV-2 spike. The entry originates in a study of Ad26.COV2.S vaccination and SARS-CoV-2 variants. Study details: Ad26.COV2.S was injected intramuscularly once or twice, 56 days apart. Regarding the study as a whole: A substantial breadth of spike-specific CD8+ and CD4+ T cell responses after vaccination has been reported. Non-spike TCR breadth did not differ much between vaccine and placebo recipients.

Sequencing used immunoSEQ multiplex PCR; TCRdb keeps in-frame clones, though not all of them. The sample comprises 350,000 to 400,000 clones, 70% to 90% of which are singletons, and over 1.5% rests with the top ten. This CDR3 has 15 residues. The germline V gene has CDR1 MDHEN and CDR2 SYDVKM. Trimming took 5 bases from V and 3 from J; bases not matched to a gene: 6. V usage is TRBV28 and J usage is TRBJ1-1, with 10 bases lining up with TRBD1. The receptor comes from a person between 18 and 59 years old who received the Ad26.COV2.S COVID-19 vaccine or a placebo. The material was peripheral blood, obtained in a trial of Ad26.COV2.S vaccine versus placebo. The CDR3 reads CASSPQGQGDTEAFF. CDR3 DNA sequence: TGTGCCAGCAGTCCCCAAGGACAGGGGGACACTGAAGCTTTCTTT.